The 3 T cell receptor beta chains in this list originate from one sample, sequenced in a study of metastatic and nonmetastatic thyroid tumors. Among the patients, none had received any treatment before thyroid surgery. TCRdb re-analyzed the PCR reads through MiXCR. The sample records around 25,000 clones, more than 25% being singletons. The material sequenced was blood. The receptors originated from a male donor with papillary thyroid cancer or a benign thyroid nodule (not recorded which). Some clones in this sample may be carry-over from other donors' samples.

This clone came up many times. V usage is TRBV5-4 and J usage is TRBJ1-2; TRBD1 matches at 7 bases. With 3 bases clipped from V and 6 bases from J, the junction kept 5 bases outside the gene matches. The CDR3 loop spans 13 amino acids. Germline V gene data show CDR1 as SGHNT and CDR2 as YYREEE (reference sequence). The CDR3 DNA follows: TGTGCCAGCAGCTCAGGGGGGGGAGATGGCTACACCTTC. Its translation is CASSSGGGDGYTF.

The chain carries TRBV12-3 or TRBV12-4 and TRBJ2-1; 7 bases align to TRBD2. Unmatched junction bases numbered 12, after V lost 3 bases and J lost 10 bases. The CDR3 has 15 residues. CDR3 region: CASSLVWRLGGEQFF. Here the CDR3 DNA reads TGTGCCAGCAGTTTGGTCTGGCGGCTCGGGGGGGAGCAGTTCTTC.

This clone was counted only a few times. An end of the junction does not agree with germline; a read error may underlie this. The V gene is TRBV6-1, the J gene TRBJ2-7; 8 bases are a match to TRBD1. This CDR3 is 13 amino acids long. Germline V gene lookup returns CDR1 MNHNS and CDR2 SASEGT. CDR3 DNA: TGTGCCAGCCGCCGGGACAGGACCGGCGAGAAGTACTTC. Translating gives CASRRDRTGEKYF.